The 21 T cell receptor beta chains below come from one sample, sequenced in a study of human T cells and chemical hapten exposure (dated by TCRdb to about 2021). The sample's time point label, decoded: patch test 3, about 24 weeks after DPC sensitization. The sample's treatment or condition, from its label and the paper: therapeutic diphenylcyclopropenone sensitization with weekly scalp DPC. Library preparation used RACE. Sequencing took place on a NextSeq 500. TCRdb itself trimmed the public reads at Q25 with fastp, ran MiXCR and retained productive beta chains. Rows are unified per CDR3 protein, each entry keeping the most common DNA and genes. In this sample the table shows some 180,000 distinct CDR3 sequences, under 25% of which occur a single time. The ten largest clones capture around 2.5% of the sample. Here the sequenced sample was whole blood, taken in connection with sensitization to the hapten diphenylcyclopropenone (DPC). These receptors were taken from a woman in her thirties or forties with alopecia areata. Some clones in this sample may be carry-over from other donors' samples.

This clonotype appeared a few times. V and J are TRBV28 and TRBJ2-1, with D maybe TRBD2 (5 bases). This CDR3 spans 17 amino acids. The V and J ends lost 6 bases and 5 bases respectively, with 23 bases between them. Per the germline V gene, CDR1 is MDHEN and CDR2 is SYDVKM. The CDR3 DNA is TGTGCCAGCAGCCTAGTGGGATCCCAGCGGCAAGACAATGAGCAGTTCTTC. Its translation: CASSLVGSQRQDNEQFF.

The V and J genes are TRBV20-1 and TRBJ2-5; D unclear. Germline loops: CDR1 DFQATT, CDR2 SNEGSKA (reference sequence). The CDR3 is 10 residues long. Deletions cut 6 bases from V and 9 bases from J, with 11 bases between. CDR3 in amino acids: CSANRLPQYF. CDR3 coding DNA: TGCAGTGCAAACCGACTCCCCCAGTACTTC.

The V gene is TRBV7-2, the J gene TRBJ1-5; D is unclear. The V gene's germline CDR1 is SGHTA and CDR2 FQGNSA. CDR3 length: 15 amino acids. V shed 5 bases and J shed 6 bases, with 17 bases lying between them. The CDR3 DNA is TGTGCCAGCAGCAAATCTTGGTCGATTAGTCAGCCCCAGCATTTT. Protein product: CASSKSWSISQPQHF.

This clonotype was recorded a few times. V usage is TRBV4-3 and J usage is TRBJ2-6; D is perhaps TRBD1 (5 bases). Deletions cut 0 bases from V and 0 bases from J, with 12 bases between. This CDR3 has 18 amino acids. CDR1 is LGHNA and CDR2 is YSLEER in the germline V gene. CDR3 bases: TGCGCCAGCAGCCAAGAAAGCCAGGGAATCTCTGGGGCCAACGTCCTGACTTTC. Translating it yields CASSQESQGISGANVLTF.

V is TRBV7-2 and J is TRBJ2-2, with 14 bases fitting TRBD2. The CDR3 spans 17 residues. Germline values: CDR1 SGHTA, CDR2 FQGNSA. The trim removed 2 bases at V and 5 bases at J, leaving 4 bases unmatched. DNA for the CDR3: TGTGCCAGCAGCTTATTTGGGACTAGCGGGAGAACCGGGGAGCTGTTTTTT. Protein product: CASSLFGTSGRTGELFF.

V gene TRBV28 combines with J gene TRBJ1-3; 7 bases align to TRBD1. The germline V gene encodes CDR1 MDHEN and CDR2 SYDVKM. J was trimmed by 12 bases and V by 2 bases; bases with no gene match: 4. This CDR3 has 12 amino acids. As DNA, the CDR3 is TGTGCCAGCAGTTTAGTACAGGGGAACATATATTTT. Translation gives CASSLVQGNIYF.

The CDR3 region is CASSQTGGSGAGSYEQYF. DNA of the CDR3: TGTGCCAGCAGCCAGACGGGAGGCAGTGGGGCCGGCTCCTACGAGCAGTACTTC. The chain has TRBV27 and TRBJ2-7, with 7 bases lining up with TRBD2. Germline CDR1 MNHEY, CDR2 SMNVEV (reference sequence). The CDR3 runs to 18 residues. The V and J ends lost 6 bases and 0 bases, in that order; junction bases with no gene match: 17.

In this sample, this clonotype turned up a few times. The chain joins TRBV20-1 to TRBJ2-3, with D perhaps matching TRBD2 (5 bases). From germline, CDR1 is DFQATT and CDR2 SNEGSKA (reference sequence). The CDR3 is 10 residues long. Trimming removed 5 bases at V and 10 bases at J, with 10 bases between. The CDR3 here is CSALDSAQYF. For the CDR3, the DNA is TGCAGTGCTCTGGACTCAGCGCAGTATTTT.

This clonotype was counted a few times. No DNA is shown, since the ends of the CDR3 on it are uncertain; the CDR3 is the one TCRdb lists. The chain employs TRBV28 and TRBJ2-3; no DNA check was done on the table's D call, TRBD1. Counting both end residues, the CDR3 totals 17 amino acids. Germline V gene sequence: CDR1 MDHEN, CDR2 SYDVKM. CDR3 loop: CASSFWRGAAGTDTQYF.

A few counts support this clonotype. The CDR3 nucleotides are TGCGCCAGCAGCCAAAGGTTTAGCGGGAGTTACGAGCAGTACTTC. Amino acids: CASSQRFSGSYEQYF. This chain links TRBV4-3 with TRBJ2-7; 9 nucleotides align to TRBD2. The V segment lost 2 bases and the J segment 4 bases; nucleotides outside the gene matches: 6. The length of the CDR3 is 15 residues. Germline CDR1 is LGHNA and CDR2 is YSLEER.

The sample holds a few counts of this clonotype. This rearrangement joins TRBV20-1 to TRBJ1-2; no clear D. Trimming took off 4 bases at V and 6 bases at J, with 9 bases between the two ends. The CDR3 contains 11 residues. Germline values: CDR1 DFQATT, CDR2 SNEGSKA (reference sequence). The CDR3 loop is CSANRLDGYTF. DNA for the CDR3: TGCAGTGCTAACAGACTGGATGGCTACACCTTC.

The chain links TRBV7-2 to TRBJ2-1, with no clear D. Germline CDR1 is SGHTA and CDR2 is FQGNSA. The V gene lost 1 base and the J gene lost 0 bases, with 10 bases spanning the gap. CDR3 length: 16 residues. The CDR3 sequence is CASSLVPISSYNEQFF. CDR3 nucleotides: TGTGCCAGCAGCTTAGTTCCGATAAGCTCCTACAATGAGCAGTTCTTC.

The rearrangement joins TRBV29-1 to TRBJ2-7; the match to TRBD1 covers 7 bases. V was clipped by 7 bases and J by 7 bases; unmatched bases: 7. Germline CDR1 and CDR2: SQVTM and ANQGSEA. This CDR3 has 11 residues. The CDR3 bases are TGCAGCGGAACAGGGGCCGGGGAGCAGTACTTC. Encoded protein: CSGTGAGEQYF.

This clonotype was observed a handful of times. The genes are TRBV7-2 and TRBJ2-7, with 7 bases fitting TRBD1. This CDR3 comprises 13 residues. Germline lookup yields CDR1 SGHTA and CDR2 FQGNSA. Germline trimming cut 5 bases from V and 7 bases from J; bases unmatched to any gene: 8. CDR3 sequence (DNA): TGTGCCAGCAGCCTCCAGGGGGTCTGGGAGCAGTACTTC. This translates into CASSLQGVWEQYF.

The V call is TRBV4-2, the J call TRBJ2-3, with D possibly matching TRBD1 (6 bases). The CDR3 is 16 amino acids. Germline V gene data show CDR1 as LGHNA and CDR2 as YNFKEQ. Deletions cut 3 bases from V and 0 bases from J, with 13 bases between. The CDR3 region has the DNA TGTGCCAGCAGCCACCTTCAGGGGTCTAGCACAGATACGCAGTATTTT. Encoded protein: CASSHLQGSSTDTQYF.

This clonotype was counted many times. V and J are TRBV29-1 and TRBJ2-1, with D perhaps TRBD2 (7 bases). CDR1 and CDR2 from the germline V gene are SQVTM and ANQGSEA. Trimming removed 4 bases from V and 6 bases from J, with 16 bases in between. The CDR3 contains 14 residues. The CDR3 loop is CSVVVQGRVNEQFF. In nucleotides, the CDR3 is TGCAGCGTTGTGGTCCAGGGGAGGGTCAATGAGCAGTTCTTC.

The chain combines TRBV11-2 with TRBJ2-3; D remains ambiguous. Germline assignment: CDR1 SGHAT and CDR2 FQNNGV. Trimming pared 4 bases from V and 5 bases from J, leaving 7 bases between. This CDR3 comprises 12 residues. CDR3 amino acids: CASSSNRDTQYF. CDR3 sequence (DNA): TGTGCCAGCAGCTCAAACCGAGATACGCAGTATTTT.

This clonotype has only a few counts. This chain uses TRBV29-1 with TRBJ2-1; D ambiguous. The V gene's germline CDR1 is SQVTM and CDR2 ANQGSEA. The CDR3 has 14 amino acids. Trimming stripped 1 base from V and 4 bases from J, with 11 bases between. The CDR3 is CSVEVPDAYNEQFF. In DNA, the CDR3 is TGCAGCGTTGAAGTCCCGGACGCGTACAATGAGCAGTTCTTC.

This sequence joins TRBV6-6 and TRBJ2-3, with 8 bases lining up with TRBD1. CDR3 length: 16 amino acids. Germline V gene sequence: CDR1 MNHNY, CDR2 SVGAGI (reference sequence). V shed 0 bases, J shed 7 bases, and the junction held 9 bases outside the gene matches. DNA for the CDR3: TGTGCCAGCAGTTACTCTGGGCAGGGGGCAGAAAATACGCAGTATTTT. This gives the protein CASSYSGQGAENTQYF.

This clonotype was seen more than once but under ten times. The CDR3 DNA reads TGTGCCAGCAGTTTCAGGGGGCATGGCTACACCTTC. This encodes CASSFRGHGYTF. The gene calls are TRBV6-2 or TRBV6-3 and TRBJ1-2; TRBD1 matches at 8 bases. The CDR3 is made up of 12 amino acids. Trimming at V came to 4 bases and at J to 6 bases, leaving 1 base not matched to a gene. The germline CDR1 and CDR2 sequences are MNHEY and SVGEGT.

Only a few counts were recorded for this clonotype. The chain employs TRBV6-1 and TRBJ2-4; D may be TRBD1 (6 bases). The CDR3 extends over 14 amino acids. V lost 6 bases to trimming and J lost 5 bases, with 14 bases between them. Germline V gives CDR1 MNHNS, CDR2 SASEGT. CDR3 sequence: CASRAGVVENIQYF. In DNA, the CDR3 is TGTGCCAGCAGAGCAGGGGTCGTGGAAAACATTCAGTACTTC.